This T cell receptor (beta chain) was profiled in a study of blood T cell repertoires in COVID-19. Study background: Whether acute or convalescent, the COVID-19 samples came from the United States, Italy and Spain. T cells, B-cell-depleted T cells, or PBMCs provided the cDNA or gDNA that served as material.

The data were produced by immunoSEQ multiplex PCR, yet TCRdb's version contains in-frame clones alone and is incomplete. The sample includes 150,000 or so clones, approximately 80% of them seen just once. The cohort comprised adults aged roughly 18 to 90 years residing in approximately 25 US areas. The V end was cut by 5 bases, the J end by 4 bases, with 9 bases between. Per the germline V gene, CDR1 is LNHDA and CDR2 is SQIVND (reference sequence). The CDR3 is 13 residues long. The gene calls are TRBV19 and TRBJ1-5; D is ambiguous. This clonotype originated in a woman in her forties or fifties who had recovered from COVID-19. The specimen was PBMCs or T cells enriched from blood (not recorded which). CDR3 nucleotides: TGTGCCAGTAGTCCCGACGGGAATCAGCCCCAGCATTTT. Protein product: CASSPDGNQPQHF.